These 12 T cell receptor beta chains originate from one sample sequenced in a study of blood T cell repertoires in COVID-19. The protocol was immunoSEQ multiplex PCR, while the TCRdb copy is restricted to in-frame clones and leaves out a portion. Of 200,000 or so clones listed, about 86% are singletons. The sequencing input was peripheral blood. The receptor set was obtained from a woman in her seventies with acute or convalescent COVID-19.

The chain uses TRBV19 and TRBJ2-3, with 8 bases identical to TRBD1. Germline-derived CDR1 and CDR2 are LNHDA and SQIVND (reference sequence). There are 13 residues in the CDR3. V was pared by 3 bases and J by 12 bases, with 8 bases of the junction left unmatched. In DNA form, the CDR3 reads TGTGCCAGTAGTATTGGGCGGGACAGGAGCCAGTATTTT. Translated: CASSIGRDRSQYF.

The CDR3 loop is CASSSDRGLNQPQHF. The CDR3 DNA reads as TGTGCCAGCAGTTCCGACAGGGGGCTTAATCAGCCCCAGCATTTT. This chain joins TRBV7-2 and TRBJ1-5; 10 bases are shared with TRBD1. The CDR3 has 15 residues. The V gene's germline CDR1 is SGHTA and CDR2 FQGNSA. V shed 6 bases and J 4 bases; nucleotides not matched to a gene: 6.

This clone was found once. The chain has TRBV28 and TRBJ1-5; no clear D gene. Germline V CDR1 and CDR2: MDHEN, SYDVKM. This CDR3 region has 14 residues. V dropped 3 bases and J dropped 3 bases, with 9 bases sitting between them. The CDR3 loop is CASSLSGTNQPQHF. CDR3 nucleotides: TGTGCCAGCAGTTTGTCAGGAACCAATCAGCCCCAGCATTTT.

This clone was seen a handful of times. The rearrangement uses TRBV10-3 and TRBJ1-1, with 9 positions matching TRBD1. This CDR3 comprises 12 residues. In germline, CDR1 is ENHRY, CDR2 SYGVKD. V dropped 3 bases and J dropped 10; count of bases not matched to a gene: 3. The CDR3 protein is CAISEGQGIAFF. In DNA form, the CDR3 reads TGTGCCATCAGTGAAGGACAGGGGATAGCTTTCTTT.

The chain couples TRBV18 to TRBJ2-4; TRBD2 aligns across 14 bases. Trimming cost V 2 bases and J 1 base; bases outside gene matches: 13. This CDR3 region has 21 residues. CDR1 is KGHSH, CDR2 LQKENI, per germline. The CDR3 here is CASSPGLAGGASLGAKNIQYF. CDR3 in DNA: TGTGCCAGCTCACCAGGACTAGCGGGAGGAGCAAGTCTAGGGGCCAAAAACATTCAGTACTTC.

The chain has TRBV6-5 and TRBJ1-2; 9 positions match TRBD1. This CDR3 has 13 residues. CDR1 MNHEY and CDR2 SVGAGI come from the germline V gene. The V and J ends lost 6 bases and 5 bases, in that order; junction bases with no gene match: 4. CDR3 sequence reads: CASSLDRGYGYTF. CDR3 nucleotide sequence: TGTGCCAGCAGCCTCGACAGGGGGTATGGCTACACCTTC.

The V call is TRBV27, the J call TRBJ1-4; a weak D match, TRBD1 (5 bases). Per germline, CDR1 MNHEY and CDR2 SMNVEV (reference sequence). V lost 0 bases, J lost 7 bases, and 9 bases lay in between. CDR3 length: 14 amino acids. The CDR3 region has the DNA TGTGCCAGCAGTTTATCAGGACACAGTGAAAAACTGTTTTTT. Translating gives CASSLSGHSEKLFF.

This rearrangement joins TRBV3-1 (or the pseudogene TRBV3-2) to TRBJ1-5, with D tentatively TRBD1 (6 bases). The V end was cut by 1 base, the J end by 5 bases, with 9 bases between. In germline, CDR1 is LGHDT, CDR2 YNNKEL (reference sequence). The CDR3 runs to 14 residues. The CDR3 is CASSQGGRDQPQHF. The CDR3 bases are TGTGCCAGCAGCCAAGGGGGGCGTGATCAGCCCCAGCATTTT.

CDR3 residues: CASSVAGTGNEQFF. For the CDR3, the DNA is TGTGCCAGCAGCGTAGCCGGGACAGGGAATGAGCAGTTCTTC. This chain joins TRBV9 and TRBJ2-1; 9 bases map to TRBD1. The V segment lost 0 bases and the J segment 7 bases; nucleotides outside the gene matches: 2. Looked up from germline, CDR1 is SGDLS and CDR2 is YYNGEE. The CDR3 spans 14 residues.

The chain combines TRBV18 with TRBJ2-7, with 7 bases fitting TRBD1. J gave up 9 bases and V 1 base, and 15 bases lay outside the gene matches. CDR3 length: 16 amino acids. Looked up from germline, CDR1 is KGHSH and CDR2 is LQKENI. DNA for the CDR3: TGTGCCAGCTCACCACGGAGCCGGGACAGTATACCGTTGCAGTACTTC. This gives the protein CASSPRSRDSIPLQYF.

The CDR3 DNA is TGCGCCAGCAGCTTGGTGGGGCCTGGAAACACCATATATTTT. As protein: CASSLVGPGNTIYF. V and J are TRBV5-1 and TRBJ1-3, with D perhaps matching TRBD1 (5 bases). Germline CDR1 SGHRS, CDR2 YFSETQ. The length of the CDR3 is 14 residues. V was pared by 0 bases and J by 2 bases, with 6 bases between.

This clone was seen just once. V and J are TRBV7-6 and TRBJ2-7; a possible D gene is TRBD1 (5 bases). The CDR3 is 13 amino acids. Germline-derived CDR1 and CDR2 are SGHVS and FNYEAQ. Trimming removed 3 bases at V and 1 base at J, with 7 bases between. The CDR3 loop reads CASSLGPSYEQYF. In nucleotides, the CDR3 is TGTGCCAGCAGCTTGGGGCCGTCCTACGAGCAGTACTTC.